Following are 23 T cell receptor beta chains from one sample sequenced in a study of T-cell reconstitution after alpha-beta-depleted transplantation in children. During its preparation, the TCRbeta library received unique molecular identifiers. Via MiXCR, TCRdb re-called the PCR reads, giving one row per CDR3 protein. The table lists 500,000 to 750,000 distinct CDR3 sequences, roughly 27% of them singletons, with around 36% in the top ten. The sample here was PBMCs, taken before TCRalphabeta/CD19-depleted stem cell transplant. The receptors shown here come from a boy less than two years old with Wiskott-Aldrich syndrome, due to receive a stem cell transplant.

This sequence joins TRBV20-1 and TRBJ1-2; D remains unclear. This CDR3 comprises 13 residues. V lost 5 bases and J lost 4, with 14 bases in between. CDR1 DFQATT and CDR2 SNEGSKA come from the germline V gene (reference sequence). The CDR3 sequence is CSAYPPGSYGYTF. CDR3 DNA sequence: TGCAGTGCTTATCCTCCGGGTTCCTATGGCTACACCTTC.

A few counts support this clonotype. The gene calls are TRBV5-1 and TRBJ2-7; 9 positions match TRBD2. After removal of 3 bases from V and 2 bases from J, the junction contained 6 bases not matched to a gene. The germline V gene has CDR1 SGHRS and CDR2 YFSETQ. This CDR3 is built from 15 residues. This CDR3 is CASSSGLASTYEQYF. The CDR3 DNA reads TGCGCCAGCAGCTCAGGACTAGCGTCGACCTACGAGCAGTACTTC.

This clonotype was seen repeatedly, ten times or more. The chain links TRBV5-1 to TRBJ2-2; D not certain. Germline V gives CDR1 SGHRS, CDR2 YFSETQ. The CDR3 spans 13 residues. Trimming removed 2 bases from V and 5 bases from J, with 7 bases in between. The DNA of the CDR3 is TGCGCCAGCAGCTTAACTGGGACCGGGGAGCTGTTTTTT. It translates to CASSLTGTGELFF. The full variable domain, completed using reference TRBV5-1 and TRBJ2-2, is KAGVTQTPRYLIKTRGQQVTLSCSPISGHRSVSWYQQTPGQGLQFLFEYFSETQRNKGNFPGRFSGRQFSNSRSEMNVSTLELGDSALYLCASSLTGTGELFFGEGSRLTVL.

A few counts support this clonotype. The V and J genes are TRBV6-1 and TRBJ1-5; 8 nucleotides line up with TRBD1. The CDR3 extends over 15 amino acids. The trim removed 6 bases at V and 0 bases at J, leaving 4 bases unmatched. Germline assignment: CDR1 MNHNS and CDR2 SASEGT. CDR3 residues: CASRDREYSNQPQHF. In DNA form, the CDR3 reads TGTGCCAGCAGGGACAGGGAATATAGCAATCAGCCCCAGCATTTT.

The chain couples TRBV7-8 to TRBJ2-7; D remains ambiguous. CDR1 is SGHVS, CDR2 FQNEAQ, per germline. This CDR3 has 11 residues. The V end was cut by 11 bases, the J end by 2 bases, with 10 bases between. CDR3 coding DNA: TGTGCCTCCGCGGTAACCTACGAGCAGTACTTC. Encoded protein: CASAVTYEQYF.

This clonotype was seen only a few times. The V and J genes are TRBV2 and TRBJ2-1, with 11 bases lining up with TRBD1. CDR1 SNHLY and CDR2 FYNNEI come from the germline V gene. The CDR3 is 18 residues long. J lost 6 bases, V lost 3 bases, and 13 bases had no gene match. As DNA, the CDR3 is TGTGCCAGCAGTGAGGACAGGGGGCTTGGTATGGGGGGCAATGAGCAGTTCTTC. As protein: CASSEDRGLGMGGNEQFF.

This clonotype was observed many times. The junction shows a germline mismatch at one end, possibly a read error. The chain recombines TRBV5-1 with TRBJ1-1, with D uncertain. CDR1 and CDR2 from the germline V gene are SGHRS and YFSETQ. This CDR3 comprises 13 residues. CDR3 DNA sequence: TGTGCCAGCAGCTTCGGCAGAAACACTGAAGCTTTCTTT. This gives the protein CASSFGRNTEAFF.

The rearrangement joins TRBV28 to TRBJ1-5; D is perhaps TRBD1 (5 bases). The CDR3 is 15 residues long. The germline V gene has CDR1 MDHEN and CDR2 SYDVKM. The V gene lost 6 bases and the J gene lost 3 bases, with 15 bases spanning the gap. The CDR3: CASSSGTANNQPQHF. The CDR3 DNA is TGTGCCAGCAGCTCAGGGACGGCTAACAATCAGCCCCAGCATTTT.

J is TRBJ2-1 and V is TRBV19, with 10 bases fitting TRBD2. V was clipped by 4 bases and J by 8 bases; unmatched bases: 17. This CDR3 spans 18 amino acids. CDR1 is LNHDA, CDR2 SQIVND, per germline (reference sequence). The CDR3 is CASSRRTSASGSADEQFF. CDR3 DNA: TGTGCCAGTAGTAGACGGACTTCGGCTAGCGGGAGTGCCGATGAGCAGTTCTTC.

The chain recombines TRBV2 with TRBJ2-5; 10 bases fit TRBD2. J gave up 3 bases and V 7 bases, and 5 bases lay outside the gene matches. Germline assignment: CDR1 SNHLY and CDR2 FYNNEI. CDR3 length: 14 residues. CDR3 nucleotides: TGTGCCAGCAACTCTCTAGCGGGAGAAGAGACCCAGTACTTC. Translated: CASNSLAGEETQYF.

A few counts support this clonotype. This rearrangement joins TRBV20-1 to TRBJ2-1, with 13 bases that match TRBD2. V shed 1 base and J 8 bases; nucleotides not matched to a gene: 8. Germline CDR1 reads DFQATT; CDR2 reads SNEGSKA (reference sequence). CDR3 length: 16 residues. The CDR3 DNA reads as TGCAGTGCTAGAGTACTAGCGGGAGGGCCTCTGGATGAGCAGTTCTTC. Amino acid sequence: CSARVLAGGPLDEQFF.

The chain recombines TRBV15 with TRBJ2-5; possibly TRBD2 for D (5 bases). V lost 1 base to trimming and J lost 2 bases, with 11 bases between them. The CDR3 loop spans 15 amino acids. CDR1 and CDR2 (germline): LNHNV, YYDKDF (reference sequence). Here the CDR3 DNA reads TGTGCCACCAGCAGAGGACAATCGGGACAAGAGACCCAGTACTTC. Amino acid sequence: CATSRGQSGQETQYF.

This CDR3 reads CARDFKRTGSGANVLTF. CDR3 in DNA: TGTGCCAGGGACTTTAAACGGACAGGGTCTGGGGCCAACGTCCTGACTTTC. This chain joins TRBV27 and TRBJ2-6, with 8 bases aligning to TRBD1. The J segment lost 1 base and the V segment lost 9 bases, leaving 11 bases of the junction unmatched. CDR1 and CDR2 from the germline V gene are MNHEY and SMNVEV (reference sequence). This CDR3 spans 17 amino acids.

The chain is built from TRBV20-1 and TRBJ2-5, with 13 bases that match TRBD2. Germline CDR1 is DFQATT and CDR2 is SNEGSKA (reference sequence). The CDR3 totals 13 residues. The CDR3: CSQLAGGAETQYF. The CDR3 DNA reads as TGCAGCCAACTAGCGGGAGGGGCAGAGACCCAGTACTTC.

The sample holds a few counts of this clonotype. The chain recombines TRBV2 with TRBJ2-1; the D gene is possibly TRBD2 (6 bases). Germline V gene sequence: CDR1 SNHLY, CDR2 FYNNEI. The V end was cut by 6 bases, the J end by 3 bases, with 12 bases between. This CDR3 is built from 14 residues. The CDR3 loop is CASRGEVIYNEQFF. The CDR3 nucleotides are TGTGCCAGCAGGGGGGAGGTGATCTACAATGAGCAGTTCTTC.

The chain has TRBV7-2 and TRBJ1-1; D is uncertain. The length of the CDR3 is 12 residues. The germline V gene encodes CDR1 SGHTA and CDR2 FQGNSA. Deletions cut 1 base from V and 11 bases from J, with 11 bases between. The CDR3 sequence is CASSLVPGRAFF. The CDR3 DNA sequence: TGTGCCAGCAGCTTAGTTCCGGGGAGGGCTTTCTTT.

This clonotype was observed a handful of times. The rearrangement uses TRBV5-1 and TRBJ2-7; 12 nucleotides align to TRBD2. CDR3 length: 16 amino acids. The V segment lost 4 bases and the J segment 0 bases; nucleotides outside the gene matches: 5. Germline lookup yields CDR1 SGHRS and CDR2 YFSETQ. The CDR3 reads CASSLMTSGSSYEQYF. CDR3 DNA: TGCGCCAGCAGCCTGATGACTAGCGGGAGCTCCTACGAGCAGTACTTC.

This clonotype was detected only a few times. The chain employs TRBV28 and TRBJ2-2; 12 positions agree with TRBD2. J lost 4 bases, V lost 5 bases, and 8 bases had no gene match. The CDR3 loop spans 17 amino acids. Germline V gene sequence: CDR1 MDHEN, CDR2 SYDVKM. In DNA form, the CDR3 reads TGTGCCAGCAGTCCGAGACTAGCGGGAGACCTCACCGGGGAGCTGTTTTTT. Translating gives CASSPRLAGDLTGELFF.

In this sample, this clonotype turned up a few times. This chain links TRBV27 with TRBJ2-7; 10 bases are a match to TRBD1. Germline V gene lookup returns CDR1 MNHEY and CDR2 SMNVEV (reference sequence). The CDR3 has 14 amino acids. V shed 5 bases and J 1 base; nucleotides not matched to a gene: 2. CDR3 nucleotide sequence: TGTGCCAGCAGTGGGACAGGGGTTTCCTACGAGCAGTACTTC. Encoded protein: CASSGTGVSYEQYF.

The chain joins TRBV10-3 to TRBJ1-3, with 10 bases aligning to TRBD1. The trim removed 2 bases at V and 3 bases at J, leaving 10 bases unmatched. Germline V lookup: CDR1 ENHRY, CDR2 SYGVKD. The CDR3 has 18 residues. CDR3 coding DNA: TGTGCCATCAGTGAGATCCCCGGACAGGGGGTCAGTGGAAACACCATATATTTT. Residues: CAISEIPGQGVSGNTIYF.

This clonotype occurred a few times. The chain links TRBV5-1 to TRBJ2-1, with TRBD2 matching over 15 bases. V lost 3 bases to trimming and J lost 2 bases; unmatched junction nucleotides: 3. CDR3 size: 17 residues. The germline gives CDR1 SGHRS, CDR2 YFSETQ. In DNA, the CDR3 is TGCGCCAGCAGCTGGGGACTAGCGGGAGGAGCCTACAATGAGCAGTTCTTC. Residues: CASSWGLAGGAYNEQFF.

This clonotype was counted only a few times. The chain links TRBV20-1 to TRBJ2-7; a weak D match, TRBD2 (5 bases). The V end lost 0 bases, the J end lost 0 bases, and 12 bases lay between the germline ends. The CDR3 is made up of 15 amino acids. Germline V gene data show CDR1 as DFQATT and CDR2 as SNEGSKA (reference sequence). CDR3 DNA sequence: TGCAGTGCTAGAGATCAGCGGATTCTCTCCTACGAGCAGTACTTC. It yields the protein CSARDQRILSYEQYF.

J is TRBJ2-5 and V is TRBV2, with TRBD2 identical over 7 bases. The CDR3 extends over 14 amino acids. V shed 6 bases and J 2 bases; nucleotides not matched to a gene: 6. Looked up from germline, CDR1 is SNHLY and CDR2 is FYNNEI. CDR3 in amino acids: CASRPREGQETQYF. CDR3 nucleotide sequence: TGTGCCAGCAGGCCGAGGGAGGGGCAAGAGACCCAGTACTTC.